Presented here are 15 T cell receptor beta chains from one specimen sequenced in a study of cytomegalovirus exposure and HLA in healthy donors. The repertoire was sequenced with immunoSEQ multiplex PCR; TCRdb's copy has only in-frame clones and lacks some. The repertoire holds 250,000 or so clones, with nearly 90% as singletons. The sample consisted of PBMCs. The receptors come from a woman between 18 and 30 years old in good health and CMV-seronegative.

The chain combines TRBV7-2 with TRBJ1-2, with D maybe TRBD1 (5 bases). This CDR3 spans 17 amino acids. V lost 2 bases, J lost 0 bases, and 16 bases lay in between. CDR1 is SGHTA, CDR2 FQGNSA, per germline. This chain's CDR3 is CASSLYRGAAANYGYTF. CDR3 bases: TGTGCCAGCAGCTTATATAGGGGCGCAGCTGCTAACTATGGCTACACCTTC. The whole variable domain, remainder taken from reference TRBV7-2 and TRBJ1-2, is GAGVSQSPSNKVTEKGKDVELRCDPISGHTALYWYRQSLGQGLEFLIYFQGNSAPDKSGLPSDRFSAERTGGSVSTLTIQRTQQEDSAVYLCASSLYRGAAANYGYTFGSGTRLTVV.

The V gene is TRBV27, the J gene TRBJ1-5; D is uncertain. The CDR3 spans 14 residues. The ends were cut back, 5 bases at V and 2 bases at J, with 10 bases in the middle. Germline CDR1 MNHEY, CDR2 SMNVEV (reference sequence). The DNA for the CDR3 is TGTGCCAGCAGTAAGGGAGGCGGCAATCAGCCCCAGCATTTT. It encodes CASSKGGGNQPQHF.

J is TRBJ1-2 and V is TRBV7-2, with unresolved D. The CDR3 is made up of 14 amino acids. Germline CDR1 and CDR2: SGHTA and FQGNSA. Trimming took 1 base from V and 3 from J, leaving 9 bases between them. The CDR3 bases are TGTGCCAGCAGCTTAGTTGGCACCTACTATGGCTACACCTTC. This sequence encodes CASSLVGTYYGYTF.

The genes are TRBV2 and TRBJ1-5; TRBD1 matches at 9 bases. This CDR3 has 19 residues. The germline CDR1 and CDR2 sequences are SNHLY and FYNNEI. With V trimmed by 1 base and J by 0 bases, 10 bases remained unmatched. This CDR3 reads CASSEDGGQGPYSNQPQHF. The CDR3 nucleotides are TGTGCCAGCAGTGAAGATGGCGGACAGGGGCCTTATAGCAATCAGCCCCAGCATTTT.

The chain combines TRBV9 with TRBJ2-7; 10 positions agree with TRBD2. This CDR3 comprises 16 residues. Germline assignment: CDR1 SGDLS and CDR2 YYNGEE. Trimming removed 0 bases from V and 2 bases from J; junction bases left unmatched: 5. In DNA, the CDR3 is TGTGCCAGCAGCGTAGCTACGAGCGGGGGGGCCTACGAGCAGTACTTC. Translation: CASSVATSGGAYEQYF.

This clone occurred a few times. The rearrangement joins TRBV19 to TRBJ2-2; weak D call: TRBD1 (5 bases). The CDR3 extends over 11 amino acids. Germline V gene lookup returns CDR1 LNHDA and CDR2 SQIVND (reference sequence). V was clipped by 10 bases and J by 5 bases, with 8 bases between them. The CDR3 here is CATRETGELFF. CDR3 DNA sequence: TGTGCCACCAGGGAAACCGGGGAGCTGTTTTTT.

The J gene is TRBJ2-1, the V gene TRBV11-3; a possible D gene is TRBD2 (6 bases). Trimming cost V 5 bases and J 0 bases, with 11 bases left between them. The CDR3 covers 15 residues. The germline CDR1 and CDR2 sequences are SGHNT and YENEEA. CDR3 nucleotides: TGTGCCAGCAGCCCGGAGGGTAGCTCCTACAATGAGCAGTTCTTC. This translates into CASSPEGSSYNEQFF.

Notes on this clone: Additional DNA sequences in this sample encode the identical CDR3. This rearrangement joins TRBV5-1 to TRBJ1-1; D unclear. Trimming left V 1 base short and J 0 bases short, with 7 bases between. The CDR3 runs 14 residues. The germline V gene encodes CDR1 SGHRS and CDR2 YFSETQ. Here the CDR3 reads CASSLLDMNTEAFF. CDR3 in DNA: TGCGCCAGCAGCTTGTTAGATATGAACACTGAAGCTTTCTTT.

This sequence joins TRBV6-1 and TRBJ2-7; possibly TRBD2 for D (6 bases). Germline CDR1 reads MNHNS; CDR2 reads SASEGT. The CDR3 has 14 amino acids. Between the trimmed V and J ends, which lost 1 base and 4 bases, there was a span of 11 bases. The CDR3 region is CASSEVLRGYEQYV. The CDR3 DNA is TGTGCCAGCAGTGAAGTTCTTCGGGGGTACGAGCAGTACGTC.

V and J are TRBV19 and TRBJ2-1, with 10 bases lining up with TRBD2. This CDR3 has 18 amino acids. J gave up 2 bases and V 5 bases, and 12 bases lay outside the gene matches. From germline, CDR1 is LNHDA and CDR2 SQIVND (reference sequence). The CDR3 bases are TGTGCCAGTAGTCCGAACCCTAGGGGACTAGCGACCTACAATGAGCAGTTCTTC. It encodes CASSPNPRGLATYNEQFF.

This chain links TRBV6-5 with TRBJ1-5; 8 positions match TRBD1. Per the germline V gene, CDR1 is MNHEY and CDR2 is SVGAGI. The CDR3 has 15 amino acids. Germline trimming cut 5 bases from V and 7 bases from J; bases unmatched to any gene: 10. For the CDR3, the DNA is TGTGCCAGCAGTACCCGACAGGGGCGGGAGCAGCCCCAGCATTTT. Its translation is CASSTRQGREQPQHF.

The chain joins TRBV5-7 to TRBJ1-1; a possible D gene is TRBD1 (6 bases). TRBV5-7 is given ORF status, its function remaining uncertain. V was cut by 2 bases and J by 0 bases, with 20 bases left in between. This CDR3 has 18 residues. CDR3 region: CASSLKQGSKIMNTEAFF. CDR3 DNA: TGTGCCAGCAGCTTAAAACAGGGATCAAAGATCATGAACACTGAAGCTTTCTTT.

This clone appeared once. The chain joins TRBV5-1 to TRBJ2-1, with 7 bases that match TRBD1. V lost 2 bases to trimming and J lost 5 bases; unmatched junction nucleotides: 7. Per germline, CDR1 SGHRS and CDR2 YFSETQ. This CDR3 contains 15 residues. CDR3 sequence reads: CASSFFLDRDNEQFF. CDR3 DNA sequence: TGCGCCAGCAGCTTTTTCCTTGACAGGGACAATGAGCAGTTCTTC.

The chain carries TRBV9 and TRBJ2-5; D gene unclear. The CDR3 has 13 amino acids. V lost 2 bases to trimming and J lost 2 bases, with 7 bases between them. CDR1 and CDR2 from the germline V gene are SGDLS and YYNGEE. CDR3 in amino acids: CASSVAQQETQYF. The CDR3 nucleotides read TGTGCCAGCAGCGTGGCACAACAAGAGACCCAGTACTTC.

The chain couples TRBV4-1 to TRBJ2-7; 8 bases map to TRBD2. The V segment lost 1 base and the J segment 0 bases; nucleotides outside the gene matches: 5. Germline CDR1 and CDR2: MGHRA and YSYEKL. The CDR3 length is 16 residues. CDR3 sequence: CASSQGAGAFSYEQYF. CDR3 bases: TGCGCCAGCAGCCAAGGAGCGGGGGCCTTCTCCTACGAGCAGTACTTC.